Below are 32 T cell receptor beta chains sequenced from a single sample in a study of identifying expanded T cells in peripheral blood (dated by TCRdb to the late 2010s). Library creation used the immunoSEQ multiplex PCR assay. TCRdb limited this immuneACCESS table to in-frame rearrangements with V and J called. A share of clones is missing; checked studies link under half to unresolved V genes, and the rest is unexplained. In this sample the table shows over 85,000 clones, about 91% of which occur a single time. The ten biggest clones cover around an eighth of the sample. The sequenced material came from blood. These receptors all stem from a person aged 18 to 75 in good health.

The chain carries TRBV2 and TRBJ1-2; D ambiguous. V dropped 6 bases and J dropped 2 bases, with 13 bases sitting between them. Germline CDR1 SNHLY, CDR2 FYNNEI. This CDR3 has 14 residues. CDR3 in DNA: TGTGCCAGCAGAGAGCTTGAAGGGAACTATGGCTACACCTTC. As protein: CASRELEGNYGYTF. The whole variable domain, filled in from reference TRBV2 and TRBJ1-2, reads EPEVTQTPSHQVTQMGQEVILRCVPISNHLYFYWYRQILGQKVEFLVSFYNNEISEKSEIFDDQFSVERPDGSNFTLKIRSTKLEDSAMYFCASRELEGNYGYTFGSGTRLTVV.

The chain uses TRBV25-1 and TRBJ1-2; TRBD1 agrees at 9 bases. The trim removed 6 bases at V and 3 bases at J, leaving 17 bases unmatched. Germline-derived CDR1 and CDR2 are MGHDK and SYGVNS. This CDR3 is 18 amino acids long. DNA of the CDR3: TGTGCCAGCAGCGATTATCCCGGGACAGGGAAGGGTTACTATGGCTACACCTTC. It is translated as CASSDYPGTGKGYYGYTF.

The genes are TRBV6-5 and TRBJ2-7; the D is unclear. The V and J ends lost 2 bases and 3 bases respectively, with 8 bases between them. From germline, CDR1 is MNHEY and CDR2 SVGAGI. The CDR3 runs to 13 residues. The CDR3 DNA reads TGTGCCAGCAGTTACGAACAGAGCTACGAGCAGTACTTC. Translating it yields CASSYEQSYEQYF.

The CDR3 sequence is CASSAPDRGYEQYF. The CDR3 coding sequence is TGTGCCAGCAGCGCGCCGGACAGGGGGTACGAGCAGTACTTC. The chain couples TRBV11-3 to TRBJ2-7; 10 bases are shared with TRBD1. J gave up 4 bases and V 5 bases, and 5 bases lay outside the gene matches. The CDR3 length is 14 residues. CDR1 is SGHNT, CDR2 YENEEA, per germline.

The chain uses TRBV7-2 and TRBJ2-2; D is unresolved. The germline gives CDR1 SGHTA, CDR2 FQGNSA. This CDR3 has 11 amino acids. The germline V and J ends were trimmed by 3 bases and 9 bases, with 5 bases remaining between them. CDR3 region: CASSFDRELFF. The CDR3 region has the DNA TGTGCCAGCAGCTTTGACAGGGAGCTGTTTTTT.

V is TRBV6-5 and J is TRBJ1-2; D not resolved. This CDR3 contains 13 residues. Trimming stripped 2 bases from V and 6 bases from J, with 10 bases between. CDR1 and CDR2 (germline): MNHEY, SVGAGI. CDR3: CASSYREIDGYTF. CDR3 nucleotides: TGTGCCAGCAGTTACAGGGAAATTGATGGCTACACCTTC.

Here the CDR3 DNA reads TGTGCCAGCATTCCGGGACAGGGCTCTGGCTACACCTTC. Translated, it gives CASIPGQGSGYTF. This rearrangement joins TRBV28 to TRBJ1-2, with 9 bases identical to TRBD1. Unmatched junction bases numbered 7, after V lost 7 bases and J lost 7 bases. CDR3 length: 13 residues. Per the germline V gene, CDR1 is MDHEN and CDR2 is SYDVKM.

About this clone: One end of the junction fails to match germline, which may point to a read error. The V gene is TRBV6-6, the J gene TRBJ2-2, with D perhaps given as TRBD1 or TRBD2 (5 bases each). The CDR3 loop spans 15 amino acids. In germline, CDR1 is MNHNY, CDR2 SVGAGI (reference sequence). The CDR3 spells CANSGGRLNTGELFF. The CDR3 region has the DNA TGTGCCAACAGTGGGGGACGCCTAAACACCGGGGAGCTGTTTTTT.

This clone was recorded only once. The chain carries TRBV5-1 and TRBJ2-2; D is perhaps TRBD1 (7 bases). The CDR3 sequence is 17 residues long. CDR1 is SGHRS, CDR2 YFSETQ, per germline. V lost 4 bases, J lost 7 bases, and 23 bases lay in between. CDR3 DNA sequence: TGCGCCAGCAGCCCGGGGGAGACGACAGGGAGGTTCGGGGAGCTGTTTTTT. This sequence encodes CASSPGETTGRFGELFF.

The V gene is TRBV5-1, the J gene TRBJ2-5; the D gene is possibly TRBD2 (6 bases). Trimming pared 0 bases from V and 2 bases from J, leaving 17 bases between. Germline CDR1 and CDR2: SGHRS and YFSETQ. The CDR3 has 17 amino acids. The CDR3 DNA reads TGCGCCAGCAGCTTGGCCTTGCGGGACCCGGGACAAGAGACCCAGTACTTC. Its translation is CASSLALRDPGQETQYF.

The chain employs TRBV19 and TRBJ1-4; D uncertain. CDR1 is LNHDA and CDR2 is SQIVND in the germline V gene (reference sequence). Between the trimmed V and J ends, which lost 8 bases and 3 bases, there was a span of 4 bases. This CDR3 is 11 amino acids long. The CDR3 DNA sequence: TGTGCCAGTGCGGCTAATGAAAAACTGTTTTTT. This encodes CASAANEKLFF.

CDR3 nucleotides: TGTGCCAGCAGTGAATCCCCAAAAGAGACCCAGTACTTC. It yields the protein CASSESPKETQYF. The chain couples TRBV25-1 to TRBJ2-5; D ambiguous. Deletions cut 1 base from V and 3 bases from J, with 6 bases between. The CDR3 loop spans 13 amino acids. Germline CDR1 is MGHDK and CDR2 is SYGVNS.

Only one count was recorded for this clone. The V and J genes are TRBV6-5 and TRBJ2-5; D is unresolved. The CDR3 runs 14 residues. Germline V gene lookup returns CDR1 MNHEY and CDR2 SVGAGI. V lost 2 bases, J lost 5 bases, and 12 bases lay in between. DNA for the CDR3: TGTGCCAGCAGTTACGGCGGAGTTGCGGAGACCCAGTACTTC. Its protein is CASSYGGVAETQYF.

This chain links TRBV11-2 with TRBJ1-1, with a weak D call TRBD1 (5 bases). CDR3 length: 16 residues. V was trimmed by 5 bases and J by 2 bases, leaving 18 bases between them. The germline V gene encodes CDR1 SGHAT and CDR2 FQNNGV. The CDR3 bases are TGTGCCAGCAGCACCAACCGGCGCAGGGTCAACACTGAAGCTTTCTTT. This gives the protein CASSTNRRRVNTEAFF.

This clone came up a few times. The CDR3, as DNA: TGTGCCAGCAGCTTATCAGGGAGAGGTGAAGCTTTCTTT. This encodes CASSLSGRGEAFF. The V call is TRBV7-3, the J call TRBJ1-1; perhaps TRBD1 as D (5 bases). Trimming removed 2 bases at V and 7 bases at J, with 11 bases between. The CDR3 has 13 amino acids. Germline lookup yields CDR1 SGHTA and CDR2 FQGTGA.

This clone has more than one count but fewer than ten. This chain connects TRBV6-5 to TRBJ2-3; tentatively, D is TRBD1 or TRBD2 (5 bases each). This CDR3 has 13 amino acids. Germline V CDR1 and CDR2: MNHEY, SVGAGI. Between the trimmed V and J ends, which lost 7 bases and 7 bases, there was a span of 15 bases. CDR3 nucleotide sequence: TGTGCCAGCACCTCCGGGGCGACCCATACGCAGTATTTT. This gives the protein CASTSGATHTQYF.

The gene calls are TRBV19 and TRBJ2-1, with D possibly TRBD1 on 5 matching bases. The CDR3 is 18 amino acids. Per germline, CDR1 LNHDA and CDR2 SQIVND (reference sequence). Between the trimmed V and J ends, which lost 5 bases and 0 bases, there was a span of 20 bases. Here the CDR3 reads CASSARPPQASSYNEQFF. CDR3 coding DNA: TGTGCCAGTAGTGCCCGACCCCCACAGGCGAGCTCCTACAATGAGCAGTTCTTC. Supplemented by reference TRBV19 and TRBJ2-1, the full variable domain reads DGGITQSPKYLFRKEGQNVTLSCEQNLNHDAMYWYRQDPGQGLRLIYYSQIVNDFQKGDIAEGYSVSREKKESFPLTVTSAQKNPTAFYLCASSARPPQASSYNEQFFGPGTRLTVL.

The CDR3 nucleotides read TGTGCCAGTACCCCTTACGGGACTATCGGGGCCGAGCAGTACTTC. Protein product: CASTPYGTIGAEQYF. The chain joins TRBV19 to TRBJ2-7; 7 bases align to TRBD2. The CDR3 runs 15 residues. V was pared by 7 bases and J by 6 bases, with 15 bases of the junction left unmatched. Germline values: CDR1 LNHDA, CDR2 SQIVND (reference sequence).

This rearrangement joins TRBV6-5 to TRBJ2-3; TRBD2 matches 7 bases. The V gene end was trimmed by 7 bases and the J gene end by 3 bases; junction bases not matched to a gene: 4. CDR3 size: 13 residues. CDR1 MNHEY and CDR2 SVGAGI come from the germline V gene. The CDR3 here is CASTEGGTDTQYF. CDR3 bases: TGTGCCAGCACGGAGGGAGGGACAGATACGCAGTATTTT.

The chain combines TRBV18 with TRBJ1-2, with D possibly TRBD1 on 5 matching bases. Germline V gene sequence: CDR1 KGHSH, CDR2 LQKENI. V lost 0 bases to trimming and J lost 7 bases, with 12 bases between them. The CDR3 covers 14 residues. CDR3 nucleotide sequence: TGTGCCAGCTCACCACCGAGTCTAGGGGCTGGCTACACCTTC. Protein product: CASSPPSLGAGYTF.

The CDR3 region is CASSVKSDYGYTF. In DNA, the CDR3 is TGTGCCAGCTCTGTAAAGTCGGACTATGGCTACACCTTC. J is TRBJ1-2 and V is TRBV28; D gene uncertain. The CDR3 is 13 residues long. Germline V lookup: CDR1 MDHEN, CDR2 SYDVKM. The V gene lost 8 bases and the J gene lost 3 bases, with 13 bases spanning the gap.

V gene TRBV19 combines with J gene TRBJ1-2; 8 nucleotides agree with TRBD1. Per the germline V gene, CDR1 is LNHDA and CDR2 is SQIVND (reference sequence). The CDR3 has 15 residues. After removal of 6 bases from V and 4 bases from J, the junction contained 10 bases not matched to a gene. CDR3 region: CASSAWTGWLYGYTF. DNA of the CDR3: TGTGCCAGTAGCGCCTGGACAGGGTGGCTCTATGGCTACACCTTC.

The CDR3 bases are TGCGCCAGCAGTGAAATCAGGGGGTCCTCACCCCTCCACTTT. Its translation: CASSEIRGSSPLHF. The chain recombines TRBV10-2 with TRBJ1-6; 7 bases match TRBD1. The CDR3 spans 14 residues. Germline CDR1 reads WSHSY; CDR2 reads SAAADI. V shed 3 bases and J 10 bases; nucleotides not matched to a gene: 6.

This clone was observed a single time. The V call is TRBV14, the J call TRBJ2-3, with 9 bases identical to TRBD2. The CDR3 runs to 15 residues. V lost 1 base to trimming and J lost 5 bases; unmatched junction nucleotides: 4. Germline lookup yields CDR1 SGHDN and CDR2 FVKESK. The CDR3 nucleotides read TGTGCCAGCAGCCAAGGGGGACTAGCAGAAGATACGCAGTATTTT. Residues: CASSQGGLAEDTQYF.

This chain connects TRBV6-1 to TRBJ2-7; the match to TRBD1 covers 7 bases. After removal of 2 bases from V and 1 base from J, the junction contained 5 bases not matched to a gene. Germline CDR1 is MNHNS and CDR2 is SASEGT. This CDR3 region has 15 residues. CDR3 amino acids: CASSERRTGSYEQYF. For the CDR3, the DNA is TGTGCCAGCAGTGAACGGCGGACAGGATCCTACGAGCAGTACTTC.

In this sample, this clone turned up once. The rearrangement links TRBV7-2 to TRBJ2-7; no clear D. Looked up from germline, CDR1 is SGHTA and CDR2 is FQGNSA. The V and J ends lost 2 bases and 2 bases respectively, with 10 bases between them. There are 14 residues in the CDR3. CDR3 protein: CASSLSGPTYEQYF. CDR3 coding DNA: TGTGCCAGCAGCTTATCTGGGCCCACCTACGAGCAGTACTTC.

J is TRBJ2-3 and V is TRBV28; tentative D call: TRBD2 (6 bases). This CDR3 is 15 amino acids long. Germline lookup yields CDR1 MDHEN and CDR2 SYDVKM. Between the trimmed V and J ends, which lost 5 bases and 5 bases, there was a span of 17 bases. In DNA, the CDR3 is TGTGCCAGCAGTGTCCCCTCGGGAGCAATAGATACGCAGTATTTT. Protein product: CASSVPSGAIDTQYF.

The rearrangement uses TRBV15 and TRBJ2-3, with D uncertain. The V and J ends lost 0 bases and 4 bases respectively, with 14 bases between them. CDR3 length: 16 residues. CDR1 is LNHNV, CDR2 YYDKDF, per germline (reference sequence). As DNA, the CDR3 is TGTGCCACCAGCAGAGATGTGGGGTTTTTGCCAGATACGCAGTATTTT. This sequence encodes CATSRDVGFLPDTQYF.

The chain uses TRBV15 and TRBJ2-1; TRBD2 agrees at 9 bases. The CDR3 runs 15 residues. V gave up 3 bases and J gave up 5 bases; unmatched junction bases: 5. The germline V gene has CDR1 LNHNV and CDR2 YYDKDF (reference sequence). CDR3 in amino acids: CATSSASGIDNEQFF. The CDR3 coding sequence is TGTGCCACCAGCAGCGCTAGCGGGATAGACAATGAGCAGTTCTTC.

The chain recombines TRBV10-3 with TRBJ1-1; 7 nucleotides line up with TRBD1. The CDR3 has 13 residues. CDR1 is ENHRY and CDR2 is SYGVKD in the germline V gene. V trimming: 11 bases; J trimming: 5 bases; junction bases outside the gene matches: 11. Here the CDR3 reads CASRGSGLTEAFF. The CDR3 DNA reads TGTGCCTCCAGGGGGTCTGGTTTGACTGAAGCTTTCTTT.

This clone was counted a few times. This rearrangement joins TRBV7-2 to TRBJ2-1; 12 nucleotides agree with TRBD1. V lost 5 bases to trimming and J lost 7 bases; unmatched junction nucleotides: 6. The CDR3 has 15 amino acids. The germline gives CDR1 SGHTA, CDR2 FQGNSA. CDR3 DNA: TGTGCCAGCAGCACGGGACAGGGGGCCGGTAATGAGCAGTTCTTC. Amino acids: CASSTGQGAGNEQFF.

The chain couples TRBV5-5 to TRBJ2-2; 11 nucleotides align to TRBD1. CDR1 and CDR2 (germline): SGHKS, YYEKEE (reference sequence). The CDR3 runs 16 residues. V trimming: 4 bases; J trimming: 4 bases; junction bases outside the gene matches: 6. CDR3 sequence reads: CASSKWTGGFTGELFF. CDR3 DNA sequence: TGTGCCAGCAGCAAGTGGACAGGGGGCTTCACCGGGGAGCTGTTTTTT.